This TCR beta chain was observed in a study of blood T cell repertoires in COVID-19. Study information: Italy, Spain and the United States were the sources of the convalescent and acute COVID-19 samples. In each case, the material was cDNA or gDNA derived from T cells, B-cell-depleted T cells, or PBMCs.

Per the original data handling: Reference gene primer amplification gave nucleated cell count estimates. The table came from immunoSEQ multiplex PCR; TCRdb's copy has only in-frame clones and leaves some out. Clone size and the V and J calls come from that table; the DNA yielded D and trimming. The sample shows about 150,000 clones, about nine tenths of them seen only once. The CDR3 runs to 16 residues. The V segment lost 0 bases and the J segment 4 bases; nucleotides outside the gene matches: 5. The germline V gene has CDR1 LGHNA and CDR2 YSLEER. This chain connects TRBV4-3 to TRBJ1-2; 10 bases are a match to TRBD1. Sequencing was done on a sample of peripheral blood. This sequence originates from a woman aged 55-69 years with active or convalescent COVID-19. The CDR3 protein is CASSQDRGQGGYGYTF. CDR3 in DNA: TGCGCCAGCAGCCAAGATCGAGGACAGGGGGGCTATGGCTACACCTTC.